A single sample gave rise to the 18 T cell receptor beta chains below, sequenced in a study of glioma-infiltrating T cells after dendritic cell vaccination. Sequenced by immunoSEQ multiplex PCR; TCRdb stores in-frame clones only, minus some. The repertoire holds about 49,000 clones, with around 86% as singletons. The input for sequencing was blood, taken before dendritic cell vaccination. The receptors were gathered from a human donor with glioblastoma.

The J gene is TRBJ1-2, the V gene TRBV15; the match to TRBD1 covers 8 bases. The CDR3 contains 16 residues. CDR1 LNHNV and CDR2 YYDKDF come from the germline V gene (reference sequence). Trimming at V came to 0 bases and at J to 4 bases, leaving 7 bases not matched to a gene. The CDR3 DNA is TGTGCCACCAGCAGAGATCGTTCAGGGGGCGGCTATGGCTACACCTTC. Translated: CATSRDRSGGGYGYTF.

The V call is TRBV9, the J call TRBJ1-1; D not certain. CDR1 and CDR2 from the germline V gene are SGDLS and YYNGEE. This CDR3 comprises 13 residues. The V end was cut by 2 bases, the J end by 10 bases, with 15 bases between. CDR3 sequence reads: CASSVEGGSRAFF. The CDR3 DNA is TGTGCCAGCAGCGTTGAGGGAGGGAGTCGAGCTTTCTTT. The full variable domain, its missing parts supplied by reference TRBV9 and TRBJ1-1, is DSGVTQTPKHLITATGQRVTLRCSPRSGDLSVYWYQQSLDQGLQFLIQYYNGEERAKGNILERFSAQQFPDLHSELNLSSLELGDSALYFCASSVEGGSRAFFGQGTRLTVV.

CDR3: CASSPLDSTEAFF. DNA of the CDR3: TGTGCCAGCTCACCATTGGACAGCACTGAAGCTTTCTTT. V and J are TRBV18 and TRBJ1-1; TRBD1 might be the D (6 bases). Trimming pared 2 bases from V and 4 bases from J, leaving 8 bases between. CDR3 length equals 13 residues. Germline V gene data show CDR1 as KGHSH and CDR2 as LQKENI.

The chain carries TRBV14 and TRBJ1-2, with D hard to call. Per germline, CDR1 SGHDN and CDR2 FVKESK. V dropped 4 bases and J dropped 1 base, with 13 bases sitting between them. This CDR3 is 15 amino acids long. In nucleotides, the CDR3 is TGTGCCAGCAGCCCGGGCGGAGGGCATAACTATGGCTACACCTTC. Protein: CASSPGGGHNYGYTF.

The V and J genes are TRBV19 and TRBJ2-3; D gene unclear. The CDR3 is made up of 12 amino acids. Trimming took 10 bases from V and 1 from J, leaving 9 bases between them. CDR1 and CDR2 from the germline V gene are LNHDA and SQIVND (reference sequence). Written as DNA, the CDR3 is TGTGCCACCAAACAAGGCACAGATACGCAGTATTTT. Protein: CATKQGTDTQYF. Variable domain in full (rest from reference TRBV19 and TRBJ2-3): DGGITQSPKYLFRKEGQNVTLSCEQNLNHDAMYWYRQDPGQGLRLIYYSQIVNDFQKGDIAEGYSVSREKKESFPLTVTSAQKNPTAFYLCATKQGTDTQYFGPGTRLTVL.

The chain employs TRBV5-1 and TRBJ2-1; TRBD1 matches at 7 bases. The germline gives CDR1 SGHRS, CDR2 YFSETQ. CDR3 size: 14 residues. The trim removed 3 bases at V and 7 bases at J, leaving 7 bases unmatched. The CDR3 DNA is TGCGCCAGCAGCTCAGAGGGACAGCGGAATGAGCAGTTCTTC. Amino acid sequence: CASSSEGQRNEQFF.

The rearrangement links TRBV11-2 to TRBJ2-3; D is unresolved. V lost 5 bases to trimming and J lost 0 bases, with 9 bases between them. Germline V CDR1 and CDR2: SGHAT, FQNNGV. This CDR3 has 14 residues. CDR3 amino acids: CASSPTWSTDTQYF. The CDR3 nucleotides read TGTGCCAGCAGCCCGACTTGGAGCACAGATACGCAGTATTTT.

The chain employs TRBV19 and TRBJ2-1; 9 nucleotides align to TRBD2. The V segment lost 6 bases and the J segment 0 bases; nucleotides outside the gene matches: 9. The CDR3 has 17 residues. Germline CDR1 reads LNHDA; CDR2 reads SQIVND (reference sequence). The CDR3 nucleotides are TGTGCCAGTAGCCTCCCTAGCGGGATCGGCTCCTACAATGAGCAGTTCTTC. Protein sequence: CASSLPSGIGSYNEQFF.

The V and J genes are TRBV2 and TRBJ2-5; maybe TRBD1 (6 bases). This CDR3 has 13 residues. Trimming took off 6 bases at V and 4 bases at J, with 12 bases between the two ends. Germline CDR1 is SNHLY and CDR2 is FYNNEI. This CDR3 reads CASRRTVSETQYF. As DNA, the CDR3 is TGTGCCAGCAGGCGGACAGTGTCAGAGACCCAGTACTTC. The entire variable domain, with the rest obtained from reference TRBV2 and TRBJ2-5, is as follows: EPEVTQTPSHQVTQMGQEVILRCVPISNHLYFYWYRQILGQKVEFLVSFYNNEISEKSEIFDDQFSVERPDGSNFTLKIRSTKLEDSAMYFCASRRTVSETQYFGPGTRLLVL.

This chain joins TRBV25-1 and TRBJ2-2; 10 bases are shared with TRBD2. Per the germline V gene, CDR1 is MGHDK and CDR2 is SYGVNS. The CDR3 totals 15 residues. V shed 4 bases, J shed 9 bases, and the junction held 8 bases outside the gene matches. The CDR3 nucleotides are TGTGCCAGCAGTGGGCCTAGCGGGAGTAATAGGGAGCTGTTTTTT. Protein: CASSGPSGSNRELFF.

The table lists this clone with a count of one. The gene calls are TRBV10-3 and TRBJ2-7; 7 bases fit TRBD1. Germline loops: CDR1 ENHRY, CDR2 SYGVKD. Trimming removed 6 bases from V and 5 bases from J; junction bases left unmatched: 10. CDR3 length: 14 residues. The CDR3: CAISSTTGPHEQYF. The CDR3 DNA reads as TGTGCCATCAGCTCAACGACAGGGCCCCACGAGCAGTACTTC.

This chain links TRBV4-3 with TRBJ2-3; tentative D call: TRBD1 (6 bases). Germline CDR1 and CDR2: LGHNA and YSLEER. The CDR3 loop spans 16 amino acids. V dropped 3 bases and J dropped 4 bases, with 17 bases sitting between them. CDR3 DNA sequence: TGCGCCAGCAGCCAGGCCGACAGGATCAGTTCAGATACGCAGTATTTT. Amino acid sequence: CASSQADRISSDTQYF.

The chain is built from TRBV11-3 and TRBJ2-7; D not certain. The CDR3 extends over 13 amino acids. The germline gives CDR1 SGHNT, CDR2 YENEEA. V lost 3 bases, J lost 0 bases, and 6 bases lay in between. The DNA of the CDR3 is TGTGCCAGCAGCTTCCAGAACTCCTACGAGCAGTACTTC. The encoded protein is CASSFQNSYEQYF. The entire variable domain, with the rest obtained from reference TRBV11-3 and TRBJ2-7, is as follows: EAGVVQSPRYKIIEKKQPVAFWCNPISGHNTLYWYLQNLGQGPELLIRYENEEAVDDSQLPKDRFSAERLKGVDSTLKIQPAELGDSAVYLCASSFQNSYEQYFGPGTRLTVT.

This clone has only one observation. The chain couples TRBV7-2 to TRBJ2-1; 7 bases map to TRBD2. After removal of 1 base from V and 9 bases from J, the junction contained 9 bases not matched to a gene. The CDR3 has 15 amino acids. Per the germline V gene, CDR1 is SGHTA and CDR2 is FQGNSA. The CDR3 DNA reads TGTGCCAGCAGCTTAGTCAAGGGAGGGGCTGGTGAGCAGTTCTTC. Residues: CASSLVKGGAGEQFF.

The chain has TRBV6-1 and TRBJ2-7; possible D gene TRBD1, 5 bases. Germline V gives CDR1 MNHNS, CDR2 SASEGT. The CDR3 totals 14 residues. V shed 3 bases and J shed 0 bases, with 9 bases lying between them. CDR3 region: CASSEVDSSYEQYF. The CDR3 nucleotides are TGTGCCAGCAGTGAGGTAGACAGCTCCTACGAGCAGTACTTC.

This clone has only one observation. J is TRBJ2-1 and V is TRBV21-1; the table's TRBD2 call for D was not verified on the DNA. TRBV21-1 is an annotated pseudogene. This CDR3 is 16 amino acids long. The DNA of the CDR3 is TGTGCCAGCAGCAAAGGAGGGAGGGTATCCTACAATGAGCAGTTCTTC. Translated, it gives CASSKGGRVSYNEQFF.

This clone came up a few times. J is TRBJ1-2 and V is TRBV2; 9 bases fit TRBD1. Germline V CDR1 and CDR2: SNHLY, FYNNEI. This CDR3 is 15 amino acids long. The junction had 3 bases not matched to a gene; V was cut back by 0 bases and J by 4 bases. The CDR3 DNA reads as TGTGCCAGCAGTGAAGCACAGGGACAGGGCTATGGCTACACCTTC. It is translated as CASSEAQGQGYGYTF.

This clone was detected only once. The chain has TRBV5-5 and TRBJ2-5; 7 nucleotides align to TRBD1. Germline values: CDR1 SGHKS, CDR2 YYEKEE (reference sequence). The CDR3 sequence is 15 residues long. J lost 4 bases, V lost 0 bases, and 6 bases had no gene match. CDR3 in DNA: TGTGCCAGCAGCTTGGAACAGGGGCTCGGAGAGACCCAGTACTTC. Its protein product is CASSLEQGLGETQYF.